This T cell receptor (beta chain) is from a study of tumor-infiltrating lymphocytes in primary liver carcinoma. Each 20-30 mg portion of unsorted bulk tissue served as the source for co-extraction of RNA and DNA. Surgical resection served as treatment for the primary liver carcinoma of these patients. Every patient had chronic HBV infection and was treatment-naive. This clonotype appeared once. Using a constant-region primer together with ProtoScript II reverse transcriptase, TCR beta cDNA was made from about 490 ng of total RNA. Three nested multiplex PCR rounds of slightly modified ARM-PCR generated TCR beta libraries. Rounds one and two of PCR, each of 10 cycles, were primed with TRBV1-TRBV30 forward primers and a C-beta reverse primer. TCRdb independently ran MiXCR on the multiplex PCR reads; one entry per CDR3 protein. The table shows 90,000 to 150,000 distinct CDR3 sequences, with around two thirds occurring only once.

V lost 3 bases to trimming and J lost 4 bases; unmatched junction nucleotides: 3. Germline V gene sequence: CDR1 KGHSH, CDR2 LQKENI. The CDR3 sequence is 14 residues long. This chain links TRBV18 with TRBJ1-5, with 7 bases fitting TRBD1. The material sequenced was tumor-adjacent normal liver tissue. The receptor was derived from an older woman with primary liver carcinoma and hepatitis B virus infection. The CDR3 loop reads CASSPGTENQPQHF. CDR3 bases: TGTGCCAGCTCACCGGGGACAGAGAATCAGCCCCAGCATTTT. Full variable domain (remainder filled in from reference TRBV18 and TRBJ1-5): NAGVMQNPRHLVRRRGQEARLRCSPMKGHSHVYWYRQLPEEGLKFMVYLQKENIIDESGMPKERFSAEFPKEGPSILRIQQVVRGDSAAYFCASSPGTENQPQHFGDGTRLSIL.